Presented here are 21 T cell receptor beta chains from one specimen sequenced in a study of T cell responses to AZD1222 COVID-19 vaccine. Using immunoSEQ multiplex PCR, the repertoire was profiled, and TCRdb retains in-frame clones only, with some absent. The profile shows tens of thousands of clones, over 85% of them singletons. The material sequenced was peripheral blood, taken on day 0 of AZD1222 vaccination. The receptors here all came from an adult in good health.

The chain joins TRBV11-2 to TRBJ2-7; no clear D. V was clipped by 0 bases and J by 4 bases, with 7 bases between them. This CDR3 is 13 amino acids long. Germline-derived CDR1 and CDR2 are SGHAT and FQNNGV. CDR3 amino acids: CASSLDPGYEQYF. The CDR3 DNA sequence: TGTGCCAGCAGCTTAGATCCTGGGTACGAGCAGTACTTC.

Only a few counts were recorded for this clone. The gene calls are TRBV18 and TRBJ1-6, with D possibly matching TRBD1 (5 bases). CDR1 and CDR2 (germline): KGHSH, LQKENI. V lost 4 bases and J 7 bases, leaving 14 bases between the germline ends. The CDR3 consists of 15 residues. The CDR3 is CASSLSGDRNSPLHF. The DNA for the CDR3 is TGTGCCAGCTCACTGAGCGGAGACAGAAATTCACCCCTCCACTTT.

The chain uses TRBV6-2 or TRBV6-3 and TRBJ2-3, with 8 bases matching TRBD2. CDR1 and CDR2 (germline): MNHEY, SVGEGT. Trimming removed 6 bases from V and 5 bases from J; junction bases left unmatched: 7. This CDR3 spans 14 amino acids. CDR3 nucleotides: TGTGCCAGCAGCCCGGAACTAGCGGTAGATACGCAGTATTTT. It encodes CASSPELAVDTQYF.

The chain has TRBV2 and TRBJ2-4; 7 bases agree with TRBD2. With V trimmed by 8 bases and J by 0 bases, 7 bases remained unmatched. The CDR3 contains 15 residues. Germline CDR1 and CDR2: SNHLY and FYNNEI. CDR3: CASGGGFLAKNIQYF. As DNA, the CDR3 is TGTGCCAGCGGGGGGGGTTTTCTAGCCAAAAACATTCAGTACTTC.

A single count supports this clone. This chain uses TRBV7-7 with TRBJ1-3, with D perhaps matching TRBD1 (5 bases). Germline V gene data show CDR1 as SSHAT and CDR2 as FNYEAQ (reference sequence). V was clipped by 5 bases and J by 4 bases, with 15 bases between them. The CDR3 has 15 residues. CDR3 loop: CASSPSTARGNTIYF. The DNA of the CDR3 is TGTGCCAGCAGCCCGTCGACAGCACGGGGAAACACCATATATTTT.

The chain has TRBV18 and TRBJ1-4; possible D gene TRBD1, 5 bases. CDR3 size: 15 residues. Trimming stripped 0 bases from V and 7 bases from J, with 12 bases between. Germline assignment: CDR1 KGHSH and CDR2 LQKENI. The CDR3 nucleotides read TGTGCCAGCTCACCACCGTCTCAGGGTGGTGAAAAACTGTTTTTT. It encodes CASSPPSQGGEKLFF.

The rearrangement joins TRBV11-3 to TRBJ1-2, with 8 bases aligning to TRBD1. The CDR3 spans 18 residues. The germline V gene encodes CDR1 SGHNT and CDR2 YENEEA. After removal of 0 bases from V and 6 bases from J, the junction contained 15 bases not matched to a gene. CDR3 sequence reads: CASSLDQGQGALENGYTF. For the CDR3, the DNA is TGTGCCAGCAGCTTAGATCAGGGTCAGGGGGCGTTAGAGAATGGCTACACCTTC.

This chain connects TRBV5-4 to TRBJ1-3; possibly TRBD1 for D (5 bases). Germline V gene data show CDR1 as SGHNT and CDR2 as YYREEE (reference sequence). V dropped 4 bases and J dropped 0 bases, with 11 bases sitting between them. This CDR3 has 15 amino acids. CDR3 loop: CASSLRQGSGNTIYF. The CDR3 DNA reads TGTGCCAGCAGCCTCCGGCAGGGCTCTGGAAACACCATATATTTT. Based on the CDR3 plus reference TRBV5-4 and TRBJ1-3, the full variable domain is ETGVTQSPTHLIKTRGQQVTLRCSSQSGHNTVSWYQQALGQGPQFIFQYYREEENGRGNFPPRFSGLQFPNYSSELNVNALELDDSALYLCASSLRQGSGNTIYFGEGSWLTVV.

This clone was seen more than once but under ten times. The V gene is TRBV6-1, the J gene TRBJ2-3; tentatively, D is TRBD1 or TRBD2 (5 bases each). The CDR3 totals 16 residues. CDR1 MNHNS and CDR2 SASEGT come from the germline V gene. Deletions cut 0 bases from V and 0 bases from J, with 10 bases between. CDR3 bases: TGTGCCAGCAGTGAAGCGGGGACGGCTAGCACAGATACGCAGTATTTT. Its protein product is CASSEAGTASTDTQYF.

This rearrangement joins TRBV5-1 to TRBJ1-1; 7 bases line up with TRBD1. Germline-derived CDR1 and CDR2 are SGHRS and YFSETQ. This CDR3 comprises 15 residues. With V trimmed by 7 bases and J by 0 bases, 9 bases remained unmatched. The CDR3: CASRLGTALNTEAFF. In DNA, the CDR3 is TGCGCCAGCCGACTTGGGACAGCGCTGAACACTGAAGCTTTCTTT. The full variable domain, completed using reference TRBV5-1 and TRBJ1-1, is KAGVTQTPRYLIKTRGQQVTLSCSPISGHRSVSWYQQTPGQGLQFLFEYFSETQRNKGNFPGRFSGRQFSNSRSEMNVSTLELGDSALYLCASRLGTALNTEAFFGQGTRLTVV.

This chain uses TRBV3-1 (or the pseudogene TRBV3-2) with TRBJ1-1; D call uncertain. V lost 4 bases and J 1 base, leaving 10 bases between the germline ends. CDR3 length: 14 residues. From germline, CDR1 is LGHDT and CDR2 YNNKEL (reference sequence). In DNA form, the CDR3 reads TGTGCCAGCAGCCCCGGGTGGCCGAACACTGAAGCTTTCTTT. Translation: CASSPGWPNTEAFF.

The chain links TRBV11-2 to TRBJ1-1, with 7 bases that match TRBD1. Germline-derived CDR1 and CDR2 are SGHAT and FQNNGV. The CDR3 runs to 14 residues. With 6 bases clipped from V and 1 base from J, the junction kept 5 bases outside the gene matches. In DNA, the CDR3 is TGTGCCAGCAGAGCCGGGACAGCGAACACTGAAGCTTTCTTT. Protein product: CASRAGTANTEAFF.

The chain recombines TRBV3-1 (or the pseudogene TRBV3-2) with TRBJ2-7, with D perhaps TRBD1 or TRBD2 (5 bases each). V was trimmed by 5 bases and J by 0 bases, leaving 14 bases between them. The CDR3 is 15 residues long. The germline V gene has CDR1 LGHDT and CDR2 YNNKEL (reference sequence). The CDR3 region has the DNA TGTGCCAGCAGCAGTCGGGACCCCCTCTCCTACGAGCAGTACTTC. This sequence encodes CASSSRDPLSYEQYF.

This clone was seen only a few times. This chain links TRBV18 with TRBJ1-1; tentatively, D is TRBD1 (5 bases). V lost 6 bases and J 1 base, leaving 9 bases between the germline ends. Per the germline V gene, CDR1 is KGHSH and CDR2 is LQKENI. This CDR3 contains 13 residues. CDR3 amino acids: CASSEGRNTEAFF. CDR3 DNA sequence: TGTGCCAGCTCCGAGGGGAGGAACACTGAAGCTTTCTTT.

The CDR3 coding sequence is TGTGCCAGCAGCTCAAATCTGAATCGGGGCGATGAGCAGTTCTTC. Its protein is CASSSNLNRGDEQFF. The V and J genes are TRBV7-2 and TRBJ2-1; D is tentatively TRBD1 or TRBD2 (5 bases each). The CDR3 totals 15 residues. V was shortened by 4 bases and J by 8 bases, with 18 bases between the two germline ends. CDR1 is SGHTA, CDR2 FQGNSA, per germline.

This chain uses TRBV9 with TRBJ1-1, with TRBD1 as a possible D gene (5 bases). Trimming stripped 3 bases from V and 2 bases from J, with 14 bases between. There are 15 residues in the CDR3. CDR1 is SGDLS, CDR2 YYNGEE, per germline. The CDR3 DNA sequence: TGTGCCAGCAGCGCGGGACTCACTCAAAACACTGAAGCTTTCTTT. Translating gives CASSAGLTQNTEAFF.

This clone was detected once. V is TRBV7-9 and J is TRBJ2-1; D is unresolved. The germline CDR1 and CDR2 sequences are SEHNR and FQNEAQ (reference sequence). The V and J ends lost 8 bases and 3 bases respectively, with 5 bases between them. The CDR3 spans 11 residues. CDR3 amino acids: CASALYNEQFF. DNA of the CDR3: TGTGCCAGCGCCCTCTACAATGAGCAGTTCTTC.

The J gene is TRBJ2-2, the V gene TRBV14, with 8 bases identical to TRBD2. Germline V CDR1 and CDR2: SGHDN, FVKESK. The CDR3 covers 18 residues. The V gene end was trimmed by 1 base and the J gene end by 0 bases; junction bases not matched to a gene: 7. The CDR3 DNA reads as TGTGCCAGCAGCCAAGTTTGGCATAGCGGGGCGAACACCGGGGAGCTGTTTTTT. As protein: CASSQVWHSGANTGELFF.

V usage is TRBV5-6 and J usage is TRBJ2-3, with D possibly TRBD1 on 7 matching bases. The CDR3 totals 16 residues. The ends were cut back, 4 bases at V and 2 bases at J, with 17 bases in the middle. CDR1 is SGHDT, CDR2 YYEEEE, per germline. The chain's CDR3 is CASSLRGARNTDTQYF. In nucleotides, the CDR3 is TGTGCCAGCAGCCTCAGGGGGGCTAGAAACACAGATACGCAGTATTTT.

V is TRBV7-9 and J is TRBJ2-2; D is possibly TRBD2 (6 bases). Germline values: CDR1 SEHNR, CDR2 FQNEAQ (reference sequence). V gave up 6 bases and J gave up 11 bases, with 16 bases separating them. This CDR3 region has 13 residues. The DNA of the CDR3 is TGTGCCAGCAGTCTAGTAGGGGACTCCGAGCTGTTTTTT. It specifies CASSLVGDSELFF.

This chain links TRBV6-5 with TRBJ2-7; D unclear. Trimming cost V 5 bases and J 3 bases, with 17 bases left between them. CDR1 is MNHEY and CDR2 is SVGAGI in the germline V gene. CDR3 length equals 15 residues. The DNA for the CDR3 is TGTGCCAGCAGTCCGACTCCCTTAGGGCGCTACGAGCAGTACTTC. It encodes CASSPTPLGRYEQYF.